This T cell receptor (beta chain) appears in the sequencing data of a study of T cell repertoires in cytomegalovirus infection. Study-level information: Matching HLA type and CMV infection were both indicated by public TCR beta signatures.

TCRdb reanalysed the reads using MiXCR and keeps one entry per CDR3 protein. The sample has about 200,000 distinct CDR3 sequences; about a tenth are singletons. Findings of the study overall: Using cumulative public TCR beta family frequency, the authors identified those who carried CMV together with the relevant HLA. Across the ex vivo response, the dominant clonotypes were HLA-C-restricted CMV-specific TCR beta clonotypes.

The V end lost 5 bases, the J end lost 5 bases, and 12 bases lay between the germline ends. CDR1 SGHTA and CDR2 FQGNSA come from the germline V gene. This CDR3 spans 13 amino acids. This clonotype counts as medium-sized (0.01 to 0.1%). Its specificity is unknown. The chain employs TRBV7-2 and TRBJ2-5, with D possibly matching TRBD2 (5 bases). Source material: PBMCs. The receptor was isolated from a human donor in good health (CMV status not recorded). Some clones in this sample may be carry-over from other donors' samples. CDR3 protein: CASSPSSFETQYF. The CDR3, as DNA: TGTGCCAGCAGCCCTTCTAGCTTTGAGACCCAGTACTTC. Together with reference TRBV7-2 and TRBJ2-5, the CDR3 gives the full variable domain: GAGVSQSPSNKVTEKGKDVELRCDPISGHTALYWYRQSLGQGLEFLIYFQGNSAPDKSGLPSDRFSAERTGGSVSTLTIQRTQQEDSAVYLCASSPSSFETQYFGPGTRLLVL.